The clone carrying this TCR beta chain was seen a handful of times. What it binds is not known. This sample was taken from a study of T cell repertoires in cytomegalovirus infection. In the study overall: Recently described HLA-C-restricted plus well-studied HLA-B-restricted CMV epitopes were used.

TCRdb fed the reads into MiXCR, producing one record per CDR3 protein. The sample lists roughly 990,000 distinct CDR3 sequences; about 33% were seen once. The CDR3 sequence is 16 residues long. Germline V gives CDR1 SEHNR, CDR2 FQNEAQ (reference sequence). The V end lost 1 base, the J end lost 0 bases, and 10 bases lay between the germline ends. This clonotype was obtained from a human donor in good health (CMV status not recorded). Some clones in this sample may be carry-over from other donors' samples. The starting material was cultured CD8+ T cells from PBMCs, obtained from culture after CMV antigen stimulation. This sequence joins TRBV7-9 and TRBJ1-5; unclear D gene. The CDR3 loop is CASSLVSANSNQPQHF. For the CDR3, the DNA is TGTGCCAGCAGCTTAGTGTCGGCAAATAGCAATCAGCCCCAGCATTTT.